This T cell receptor (beta chain) was obtained from a study of blood T cell repertoires in COVID-19. Background on the study: Donors in the United States, Italy and Spain gave samples during acute or convalescent COVID-19. PBMCs, B-cell-depleted T cells, or T cells provided the cDNA or gDNA that made up the material.

In the original analysis: Estimation of nucleated cell counts was performed using reference gene primer amplification. Clones were sequenced by immunoSEQ multiplex PCR, and TCRdb holds only the in-frame ones, with some missing. The V and J calls and clone size come from that table; D and trimming were worked out from the DNA. The sample has 55,000 or so clones; roughly 86% are singletons. The sample consisted of peripheral blood. This clonotype originated in a man aged 55 to 70 with active COVID-19.

CDR3 sequence reads: CASSQDGTSGYNEQFF. CDR3 DNA: TGTGCCAGCAGCCAAGATGGGACTAGCGGTTACAATGAGCAGTTCTTC. The chain uses TRBV4-2 and TRBJ2-1; 11 bases fit TRBD2. Germline V gene sequence: CDR1 LGHNA, CDR2 YNFKEQ. This CDR3 contains 16 residues. With V trimmed by 0 bases and J by 4 bases, 2 bases remained unmatched.